Listed here are 8 T cell receptor beta chains from one sample, sequenced in a study of T cell responses to AZD1222 COVID-19 vaccine. The method was immunoSEQ multiplex PCR; TCRdb's version includes in-frame clones alone and lacks a portion of them. This repertoire shows over 110,000 clones, roughly nine tenths found once; its top ten account for roughly 9.9%. The sequencing used peripheral blood, collected 28 days after the second AZD1222 dose. The receptor source for this set is an adult who received the AZD1222 COVID-19 vaccine.

The chain employs TRBV28 and TRBJ1-2, with D possibly matching TRBD1 (6 bases). The CDR3 sequence is 14 residues long. V lost 5 bases, J lost 6 bases, and 16 bases lay in between. Germline V gives CDR1 MDHEN, CDR2 SYDVKM. CDR3 coding DNA: TGTGCCAGCAGTGCAGCAGGGGATCGGGATGGCTACACCTTC. Translation: CASSAAGDRDGYTF.

This clone has at least ten counts. The same CDR3 also results from other DNA sequences found in this sample. This sequence joins TRBV24-1 and TRBJ2-1; D perhaps matches TRBD1 (5 bases). Germline values: CDR1 KGHDR, CDR2 SFDVKD. This CDR3 is 14 amino acids long. V lost 2 bases and J lost 6, with 10 bases in between. CDR3 sequence (DNA): TGTGCCACCAGTGATTCCGGTAGGGGCAATGAGCAGTTCTTC. This sequence encodes CATSDSGRGNEQFF.

The genes are TRBV25-1 and TRBJ1-4; perhaps TRBD1 as D (6 bases). CDR3 size: 12 residues. Germline V lookup: CDR1 MGHDK, CDR2 SYGVNS. V was cut by 6 bases and J by 10 bases, with 12 bases left in between. CDR3 sequence (DNA): TGTGCCAGCAGCGGAGGGGGGGTAAAACTGTTTTTT. Residues: CASSGGGVKLFF.

The chain employs TRBV10-3 and TRBJ2-3; weak D call: TRBD1 (6 bases). CDR3 length: 17 residues. Germline CDR1 is ENHRY and CDR2 is SYGVKD. The germline V and J ends were trimmed by 6 bases and 3 bases, with 22 bases remaining between them. The CDR3 coding sequence is TGTGCCATCAGAGCATTCTTGGACAGCCAGTATACAGATACGCAGTATTTT. It codes for CAIRAFLDSQYTDTQYF.

The chain links TRBV29-1 to TRBJ1-2; D is unresolved. Trimming left V 3 bases short and J 4 bases short, with 12 bases between. This CDR3 contains 13 residues. Germline CDR1 is SQVTM and CDR2 is ANQGSEA. CDR3 nucleotide sequence: TGCAGCGTTGAGGCGGGTTCCAGCTATGGCTACACCTTC. Its translation is CSVEAGSSYGYTF.

The chain combines TRBV4-1 with TRBJ1-1; TRBD1 might be the D (5 bases). Germline CDR1 is MGHRA and CDR2 is YSYEKL. There are 13 residues in the CDR3. Trimming pared 3 bases from V and 5 bases from J, leaving 10 bases between. The chain's CDR3 is CASSHRGYTEAFF. CDR3 nucleotides: TGCGCCAGCAGCCATAGGGGTTATACTGAAGCTTTCTTT.

The gene calls are TRBV30 and TRBJ2-1, with 11 bases fitting TRBD2. The CDR3 consists of 16 residues. With V trimmed by 2 bases and J by 9 bases, 12 bases remained unmatched. In germline, CDR1 is GTSNPN, CDR2 SVGIG (reference sequence). CDR3 region: CAWSPPTSGALGEQFF. In DNA, the CDR3 is TGTGCCTGGAGTCCCCCGACTAGCGGGGCCCTCGGTGAGCAGTTCTTC.

CDR3 in DNA: TGTGCCATCAGTGACCCAACTAGCGCGTCGAACACCGGGGAGCTGTTTTTT. Translating gives CAISDPTSASNTGELFF. The V gene is TRBV10-3, the J gene TRBJ2-2; TRBD2 aligns across 7 bases. CDR3 length: 17 amino acids. Germline loops: CDR1 ENHRY, CDR2 SYGVKD. After removal of 3 bases from V and 0 bases from J, the junction contained 7 bases not matched to a gene.